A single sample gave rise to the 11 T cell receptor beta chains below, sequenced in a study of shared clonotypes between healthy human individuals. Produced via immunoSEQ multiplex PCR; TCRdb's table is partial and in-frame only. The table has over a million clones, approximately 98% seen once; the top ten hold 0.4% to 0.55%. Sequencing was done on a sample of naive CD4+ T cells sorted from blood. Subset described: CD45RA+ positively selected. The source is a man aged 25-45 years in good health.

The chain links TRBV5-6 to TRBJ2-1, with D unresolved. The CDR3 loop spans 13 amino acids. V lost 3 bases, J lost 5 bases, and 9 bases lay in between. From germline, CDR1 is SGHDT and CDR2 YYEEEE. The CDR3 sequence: CASSSDLNNEQFF. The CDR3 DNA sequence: TGTGCCAGCAGCTCGGACCTAAACAATGAGCAGTTCTTC.

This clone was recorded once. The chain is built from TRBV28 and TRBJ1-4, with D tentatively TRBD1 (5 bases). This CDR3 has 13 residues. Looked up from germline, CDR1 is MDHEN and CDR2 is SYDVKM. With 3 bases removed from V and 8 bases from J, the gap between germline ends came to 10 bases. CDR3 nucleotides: TGTGCCAGCAGTTTGGACATGCCCGAAAAACTGTTTTTT. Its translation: CASSLDMPEKLFF. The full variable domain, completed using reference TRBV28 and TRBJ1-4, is DVKVTQSSRYLVKRTGEKVFLECVQDMDHENMFWYRQDPGLGLRLIYFSYDVKMKEKGDIPEGYSVSREKKERFSLILESASTNQTSMYLCASSLDMPEKLFFGSGTQLSVL.

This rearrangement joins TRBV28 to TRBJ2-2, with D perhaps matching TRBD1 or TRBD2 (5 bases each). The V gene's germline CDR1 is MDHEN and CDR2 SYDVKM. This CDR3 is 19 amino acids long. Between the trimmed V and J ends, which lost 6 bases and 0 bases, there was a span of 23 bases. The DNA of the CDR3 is TGTGCCAGCAGAAATTATCCGGGACGGACGAAATCGAACACCGGGGAGCTGTTTTTT. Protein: CASRNYPGRTKSNTGELFF.

The DNA for the CDR3 is TGTGCCAGTAGCGACTCCGGAGGGACAGGGGTCCATCAGCCCCAGCATTTT. Its protein product is CASSDSGGTGVHQPQHF. J is TRBJ1-5 and V is TRBV19; 10 nucleotides line up with TRBD1. Germline values: CDR1 LNHDA, CDR2 SQIVND (reference sequence). This CDR3 spans 17 amino acids. Trimming cost V 6 bases and J 5 bases; bases outside gene matches: 13.

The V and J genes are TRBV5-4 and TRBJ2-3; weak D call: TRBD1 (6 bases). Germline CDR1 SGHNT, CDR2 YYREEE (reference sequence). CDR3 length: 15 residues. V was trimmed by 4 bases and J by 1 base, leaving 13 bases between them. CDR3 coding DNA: TGTGCCAGCAGCGCAAGGGACATCGGCACAGATACGCAGTATTTT. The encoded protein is CASSARDIGTDTQYF.

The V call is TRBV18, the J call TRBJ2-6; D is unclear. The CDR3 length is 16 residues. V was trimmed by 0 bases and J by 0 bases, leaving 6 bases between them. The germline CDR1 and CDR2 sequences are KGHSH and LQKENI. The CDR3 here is CASSPPRNSGANVLTF. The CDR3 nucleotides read TGTGCCAGCTCACCACCTCGGAACTCTGGGGCCAACGTCCTGACTTTC.

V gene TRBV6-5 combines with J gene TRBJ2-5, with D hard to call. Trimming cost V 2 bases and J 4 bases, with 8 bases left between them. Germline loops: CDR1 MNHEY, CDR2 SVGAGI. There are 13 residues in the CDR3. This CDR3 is CASSYLRAETQYF. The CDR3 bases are TGTGCCAGCAGTTACCTACGCGCAGAGACCCAGTACTTC.

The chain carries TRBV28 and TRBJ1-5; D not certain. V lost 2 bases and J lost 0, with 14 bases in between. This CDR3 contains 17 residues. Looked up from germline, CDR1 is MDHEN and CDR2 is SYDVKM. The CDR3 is CASSLMDFLTSNQPQHF. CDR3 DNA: TGTGCCAGCAGTTTAATGGATTTCCTGACTAGCAATCAGCCCCAGCATTTT.

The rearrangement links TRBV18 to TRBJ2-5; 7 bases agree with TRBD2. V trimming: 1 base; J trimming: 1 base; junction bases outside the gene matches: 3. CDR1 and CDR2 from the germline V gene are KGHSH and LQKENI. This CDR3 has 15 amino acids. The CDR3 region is CASSPRASGQETQYF. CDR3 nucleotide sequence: TGTGCCAGCTCACCACGGGCTAGCGGCCAAGAGACCCAGTACTTC.

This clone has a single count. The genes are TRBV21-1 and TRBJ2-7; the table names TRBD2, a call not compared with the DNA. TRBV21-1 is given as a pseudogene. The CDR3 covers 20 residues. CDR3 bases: TGTGCCAGCAGCGGGACTAGCGGGAGTAATCATCAGGGTTTTTACTACGAGCAGTACTTC. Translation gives CASSGTSGSNHQGFYYEQYF.

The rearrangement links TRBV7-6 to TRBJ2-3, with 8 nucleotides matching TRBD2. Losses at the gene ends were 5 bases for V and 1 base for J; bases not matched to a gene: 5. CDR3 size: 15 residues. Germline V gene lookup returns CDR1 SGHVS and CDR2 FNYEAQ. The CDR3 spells CASSVLAAGTDTQYF. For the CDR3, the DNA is TGTGCCAGCAGCGTACTAGCGGCGGGCACAGATACGCAGTATTTT. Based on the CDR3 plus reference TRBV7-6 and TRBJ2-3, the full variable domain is GAGVSQSPRYKVTKRGQDVALRCDPISGHVSLYWYRQALGQGPEFLTYFNYEAQQDKSGLPNDRFSAERPEGSISTLTIQRTEQRDSAMYRCASSVLAAGTDTQYFGPGTRLTVL.